This TCR beta chain was identified during a study of cytomegalovirus exposure and HLA in healthy donors. Study details: An analysis done earlier identified 120 million or so unique TCR beta sequences from approximately 170 million T cells.

With respect to this clone: Its antigen is as yet unknown.

This PCR relied on a set of 60 Vbeta primers and 13 Jbeta primers. Assay used: immunoSEQ multiplex PCR; TCRdb lists only in-frame clones, some missing. The sample yields some 180,000 clones, about four fifths seen once. Per germline, CDR1 ENHRY and CDR2 SYGVKD. CDR3 length equals 18 residues. The V and J ends lost 4 bases and 0 bases, in that order; junction bases with no gene match: 4. General study results and limits: Earlier analysis found most TCR beta V segments productive about 90% or about 30% of the time. Apart from CMV serostatus, no immune exposure information was available. Reportedly, diagnosis of cytomegalovirus status by the classifier showed high specificity and sensitivity.

Sequencing input: PBMCs. The genes are TRBV10-3 and TRBJ2-6; 12 bases match TRBD2. The TCR originated in a male donor in good health and CMV-seronegative. CDR3 DNA: TGTGCCATCAGTGGACTAGCGGGGGTGATCTCTGGGGCCAACGTCCTGACTTTC. This codes for CAISGLAGVISGANVLTF.